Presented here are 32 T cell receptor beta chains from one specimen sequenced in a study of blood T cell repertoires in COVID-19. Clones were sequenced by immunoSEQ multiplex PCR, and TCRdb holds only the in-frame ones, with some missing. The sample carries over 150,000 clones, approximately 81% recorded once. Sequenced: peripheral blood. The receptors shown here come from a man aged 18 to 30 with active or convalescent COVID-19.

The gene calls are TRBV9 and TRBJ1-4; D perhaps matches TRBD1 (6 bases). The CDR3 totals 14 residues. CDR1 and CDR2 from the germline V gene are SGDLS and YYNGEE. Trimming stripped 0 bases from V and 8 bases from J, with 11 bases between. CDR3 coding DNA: TGTGCCAGCAGCGTAGAACAGGGCGACGAAAAACTGTTTTTT. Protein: CASSVEQGDEKLFF.

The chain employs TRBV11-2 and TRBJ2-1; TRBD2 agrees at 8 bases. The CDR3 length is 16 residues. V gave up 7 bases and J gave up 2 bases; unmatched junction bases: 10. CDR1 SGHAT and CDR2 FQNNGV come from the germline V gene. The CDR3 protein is CASTLIGGGPYNEQFF. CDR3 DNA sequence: TGTGCCAGCACCCTCATCGGGGGGGGCCCCTACAATGAGCAGTTCTTC. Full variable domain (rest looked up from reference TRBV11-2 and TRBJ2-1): EAGVAQSPRYKIIEKRQSVAFWCNPISGHATLYWYQQILGQGPKLLIQFQNNGVVDDSQLPKDRFSAERLKGVDSTLKIQPAKLEDSAVYLCASTLIGGGPYNEQFFGPGTRLTVL.

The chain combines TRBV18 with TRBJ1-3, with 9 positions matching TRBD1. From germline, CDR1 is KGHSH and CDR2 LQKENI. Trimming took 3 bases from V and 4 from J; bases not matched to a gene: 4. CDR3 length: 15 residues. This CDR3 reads CASSPNRGQGNTIYF. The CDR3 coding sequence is TGTGCCAGCTCACCTAACAGGGGGCAAGGAAACACCATATATTTT. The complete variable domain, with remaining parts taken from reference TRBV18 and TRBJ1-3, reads NAGVMQNPRHLVRRRGQEARLRCSPMKGHSHVYWYRQLPEEGLKFMVYLQKENIIDESGMPKERFSAEFPKEGPSILRIQQVVRGDSAAYFCASSPNRGQGNTIYFGEGSWLTVV.

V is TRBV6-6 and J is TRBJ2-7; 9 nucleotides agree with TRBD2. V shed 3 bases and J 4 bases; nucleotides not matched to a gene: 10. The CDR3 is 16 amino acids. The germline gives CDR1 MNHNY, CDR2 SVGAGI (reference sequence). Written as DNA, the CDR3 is TGTGCCAGCAGTTATGGGTATAGCGGGGGCCGATACGAGCAGTACTTC. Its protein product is CASSYGYSGGRYEQYF.

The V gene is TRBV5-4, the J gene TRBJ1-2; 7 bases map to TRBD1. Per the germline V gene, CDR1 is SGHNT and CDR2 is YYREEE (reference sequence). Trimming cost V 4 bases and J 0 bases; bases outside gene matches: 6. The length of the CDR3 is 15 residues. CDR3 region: CASSPGQSTNYGYTF. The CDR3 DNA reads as TGTGCCAGCAGCCCGGGACAGAGTACTAACTATGGCTACACCTTC.

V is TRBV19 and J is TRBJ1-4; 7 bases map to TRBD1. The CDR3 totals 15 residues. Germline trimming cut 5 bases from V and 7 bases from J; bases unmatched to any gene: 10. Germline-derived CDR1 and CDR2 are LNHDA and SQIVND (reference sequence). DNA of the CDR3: TGTGCCAGTAGTTTAACAGGGGTATCGGTTGAAAAACTGTTTTTT. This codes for CASSLTGVSVEKLFF.

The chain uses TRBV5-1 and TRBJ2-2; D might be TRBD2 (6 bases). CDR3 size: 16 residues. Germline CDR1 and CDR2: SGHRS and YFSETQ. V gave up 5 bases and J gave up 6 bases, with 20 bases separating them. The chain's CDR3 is CASSLRGLNGPGELFF. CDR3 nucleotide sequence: TGCGCCAGCAGTCTACGGGGGTTGAATGGTCCCGGGGAGCTGTTTTTT.

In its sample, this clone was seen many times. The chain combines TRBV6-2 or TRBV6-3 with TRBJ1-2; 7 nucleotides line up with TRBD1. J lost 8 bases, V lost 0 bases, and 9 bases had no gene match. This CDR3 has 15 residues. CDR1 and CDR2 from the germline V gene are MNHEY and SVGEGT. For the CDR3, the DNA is TGTGCCAGCAGTTACTCGTCCGAGGGGGCCGAGGGCTACACCTTC. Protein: CASSYSSEGAEGYTF.

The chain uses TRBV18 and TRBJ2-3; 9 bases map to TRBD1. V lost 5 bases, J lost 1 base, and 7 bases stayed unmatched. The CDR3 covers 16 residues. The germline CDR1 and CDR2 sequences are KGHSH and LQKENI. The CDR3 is CASSSRTGVRTDTQYF. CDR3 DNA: TGTGCCAGCTCATCCAGGACAGGGGTGCGCACAGATACGCAGTATTTT.

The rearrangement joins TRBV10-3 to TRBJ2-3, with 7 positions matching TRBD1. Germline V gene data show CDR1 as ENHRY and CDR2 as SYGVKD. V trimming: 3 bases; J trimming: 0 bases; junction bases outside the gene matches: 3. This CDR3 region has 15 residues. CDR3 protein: CAISEPGQSTDTQYF. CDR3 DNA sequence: TGTGCCATCAGTGAACCGGGACAGAGCACAGATACGCAGTATTTT.

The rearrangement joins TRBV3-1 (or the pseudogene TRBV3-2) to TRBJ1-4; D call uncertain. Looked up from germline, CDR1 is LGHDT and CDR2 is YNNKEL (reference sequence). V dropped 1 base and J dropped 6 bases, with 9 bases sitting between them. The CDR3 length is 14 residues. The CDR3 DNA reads TGTGCCAGCAGCCAAGGATACGAGGATGAAAAACTGTTTTTT. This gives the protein CASSQGYEDEKLFF.

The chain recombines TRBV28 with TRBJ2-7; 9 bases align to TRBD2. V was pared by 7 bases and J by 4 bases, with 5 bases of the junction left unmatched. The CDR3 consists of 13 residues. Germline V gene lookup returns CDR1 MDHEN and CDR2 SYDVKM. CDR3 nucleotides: TGTGCCAGCAATAGCGGGAGAGAGTACGAGCAGTACTTC. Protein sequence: CASNSGREYEQYF.

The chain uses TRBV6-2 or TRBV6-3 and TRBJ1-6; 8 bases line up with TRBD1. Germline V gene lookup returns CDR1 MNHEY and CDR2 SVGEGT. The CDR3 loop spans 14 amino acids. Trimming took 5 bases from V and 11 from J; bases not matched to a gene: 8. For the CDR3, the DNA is TGTGCCAGCAGTGACGGACAGGGAAAGGCACCCCTCCACTTT. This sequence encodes CASSDGQGKAPLHF.

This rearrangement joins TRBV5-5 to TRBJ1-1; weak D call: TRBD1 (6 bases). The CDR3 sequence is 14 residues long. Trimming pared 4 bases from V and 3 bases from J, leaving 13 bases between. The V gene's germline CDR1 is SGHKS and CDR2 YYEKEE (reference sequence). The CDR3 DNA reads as TGTGCCAGCAGCACCTTAGGACAGTACACTGAAGCTTTCTTT. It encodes CASSTLGQYTEAFF.

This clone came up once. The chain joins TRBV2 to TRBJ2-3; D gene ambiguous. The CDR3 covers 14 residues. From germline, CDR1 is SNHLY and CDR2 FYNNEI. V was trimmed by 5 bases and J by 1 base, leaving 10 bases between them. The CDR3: CASSSGFRTDTQYF. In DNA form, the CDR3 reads TGTGCCAGCAGTTCGGGTTTCCGCACAGATACGCAGTATTTT.

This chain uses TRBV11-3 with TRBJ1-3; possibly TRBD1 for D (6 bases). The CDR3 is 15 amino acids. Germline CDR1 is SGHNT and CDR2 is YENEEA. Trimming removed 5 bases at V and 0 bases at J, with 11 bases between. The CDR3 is CASSRTEASGNTIYF. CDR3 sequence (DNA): TGTGCCAGCAGCCGGACAGAGGCCTCTGGAAACACCATATATTTT.

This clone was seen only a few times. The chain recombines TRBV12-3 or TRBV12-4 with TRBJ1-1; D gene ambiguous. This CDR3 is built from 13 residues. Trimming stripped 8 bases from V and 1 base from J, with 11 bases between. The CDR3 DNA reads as TGTGCCAGCCGGTCCCGAGGGAACACTGAAGCTTTCTTT. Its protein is CASRSRGNTEAFF.

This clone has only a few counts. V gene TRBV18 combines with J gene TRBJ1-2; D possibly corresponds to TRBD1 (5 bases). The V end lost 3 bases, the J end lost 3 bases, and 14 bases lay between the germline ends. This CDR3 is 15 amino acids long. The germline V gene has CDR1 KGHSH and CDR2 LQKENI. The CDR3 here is CASSPSGGVDYGYTF. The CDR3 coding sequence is TGTGCCAGCTCACCGAGCGGGGGGGTGGACTATGGCTACACCTTC.

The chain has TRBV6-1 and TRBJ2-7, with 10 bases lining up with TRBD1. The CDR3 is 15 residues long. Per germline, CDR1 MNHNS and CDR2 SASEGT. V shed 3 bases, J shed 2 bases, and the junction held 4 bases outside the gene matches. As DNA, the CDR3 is TGTGCCAGCAGTGAGGGGACAGGGGATACCTACGAGCAGTACTTC. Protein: CASSEGTGDTYEQYF.

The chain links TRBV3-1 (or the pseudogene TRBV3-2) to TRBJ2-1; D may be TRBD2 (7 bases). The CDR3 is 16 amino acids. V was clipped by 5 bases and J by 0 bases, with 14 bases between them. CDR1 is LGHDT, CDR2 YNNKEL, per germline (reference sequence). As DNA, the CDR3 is TGTGCCAGCAGCGAAAGAGGGGGGGCCTCCTACAATGAGCAGTTCTTC. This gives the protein CASSERGGASYNEQFF.

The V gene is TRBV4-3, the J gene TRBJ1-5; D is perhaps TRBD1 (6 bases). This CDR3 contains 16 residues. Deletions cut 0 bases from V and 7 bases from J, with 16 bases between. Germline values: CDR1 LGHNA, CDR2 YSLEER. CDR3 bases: TGCGCCAGCAGCCAAGATTATGAACAGGGCGGGCAGCCCCAGCATTTT. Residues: CASSQDYEQGGQPQHF.

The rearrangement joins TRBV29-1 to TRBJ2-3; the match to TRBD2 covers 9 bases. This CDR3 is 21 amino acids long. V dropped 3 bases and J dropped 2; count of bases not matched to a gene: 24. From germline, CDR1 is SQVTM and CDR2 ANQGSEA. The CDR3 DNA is TGCAGCGTTGACCTCCACCCGGGAGGGGGCCCTAGCGGGACCTACACAGATACGCAGTATTTT. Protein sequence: CSVDLHPGGGPSGTYTDTQYF.

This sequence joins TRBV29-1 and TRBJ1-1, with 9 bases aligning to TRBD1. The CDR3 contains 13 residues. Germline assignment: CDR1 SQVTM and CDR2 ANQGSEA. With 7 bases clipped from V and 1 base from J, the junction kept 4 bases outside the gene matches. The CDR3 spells CSAEDRGNTEAFF. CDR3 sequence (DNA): TGCAGCGCTGAGGACAGGGGGAACACTGAAGCTTTCTTT.

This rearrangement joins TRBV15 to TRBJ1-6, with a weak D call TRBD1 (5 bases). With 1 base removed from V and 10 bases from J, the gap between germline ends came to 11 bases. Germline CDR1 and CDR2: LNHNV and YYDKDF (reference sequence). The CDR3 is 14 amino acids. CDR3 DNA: TGTGCCACCAGCAGAGGGGGCGAAGCCTCACCCCTCCACTTT. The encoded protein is CATSRGGEASPLHF.

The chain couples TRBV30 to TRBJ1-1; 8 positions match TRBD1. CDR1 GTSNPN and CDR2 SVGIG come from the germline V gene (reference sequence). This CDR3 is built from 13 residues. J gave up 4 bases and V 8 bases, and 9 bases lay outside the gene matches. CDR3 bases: TGTGCCCGAGCCCAGGGGGCGCGCACTGAAGCTTTCTTT. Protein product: CARAQGARTEAFF.

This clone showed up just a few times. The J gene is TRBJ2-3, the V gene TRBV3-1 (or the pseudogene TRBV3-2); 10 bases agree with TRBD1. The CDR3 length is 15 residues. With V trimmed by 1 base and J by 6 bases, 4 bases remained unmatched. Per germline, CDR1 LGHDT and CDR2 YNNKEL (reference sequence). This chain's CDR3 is CASSQGTGGVDTQYF. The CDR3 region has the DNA TGTGCCAGCAGCCAAGGGACAGGGGGGGTGGATACGCAGTATTTT.

The CDR3 DNA sequence: TGTGCCAGCAGCCAGTGGGCGGGGGGCTATTCACCCCTCCACTTT. It codes for CASSQWAGGYSPLHF. This chain connects TRBV5-4 to TRBJ1-6; D perhaps matches TRBD1 (6 bases). Trimming stripped 4 bases from V and 8 bases from J, with 16 bases between. From germline, CDR1 is SGHNT and CDR2 YYREEE (reference sequence). The CDR3 length is 15 residues.

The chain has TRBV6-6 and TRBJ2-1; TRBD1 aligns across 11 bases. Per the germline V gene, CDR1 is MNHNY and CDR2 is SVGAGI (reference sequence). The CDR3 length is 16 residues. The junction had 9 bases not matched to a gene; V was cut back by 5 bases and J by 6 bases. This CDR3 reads CASSAPDRGLSNEQFF. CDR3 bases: TGTGCCAGCAGTGCCCCGGACAGGGGGCTTAGCAATGAGCAGTTCTTC.

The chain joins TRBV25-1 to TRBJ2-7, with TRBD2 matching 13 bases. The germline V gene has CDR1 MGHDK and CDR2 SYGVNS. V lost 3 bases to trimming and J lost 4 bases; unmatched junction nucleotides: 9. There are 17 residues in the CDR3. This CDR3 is CASSDRRTSGSQYEQYF. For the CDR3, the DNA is TGTGCCAGCAGTGATCGGCGGACTAGCGGGAGTCAATACGAGCAGTACTTC.

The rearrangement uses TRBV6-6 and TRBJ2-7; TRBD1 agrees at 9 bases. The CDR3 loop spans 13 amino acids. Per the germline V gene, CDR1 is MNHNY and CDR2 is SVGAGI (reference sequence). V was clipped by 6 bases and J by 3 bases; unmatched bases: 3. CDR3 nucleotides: TGTGCCAGCAGATCGACAGGGGGCTACGAGCAGTACTTC. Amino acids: CASRSTGGYEQYF.

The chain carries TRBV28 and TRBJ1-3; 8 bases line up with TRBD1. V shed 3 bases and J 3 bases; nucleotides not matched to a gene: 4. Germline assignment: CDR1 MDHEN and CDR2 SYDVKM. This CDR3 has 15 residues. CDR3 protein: CASSLGGTGGNTIYF. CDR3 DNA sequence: TGTGCCAGCAGTTTGGGCGGGACAGGTGGAAACACCATATATTTT.

This chain's CDR3 is CASSLTSGGRDTQYF. The CDR3 region has the DNA TGCGCCAGCAGCTTGACTAGCGGGGGTAGAGATACGCAGTATTTT. The J gene is TRBJ2-3, the V gene TRBV5-1; 11 positions agree with TRBD2. There are 15 residues in the CDR3. CDR1 is SGHRS and CDR2 is YFSETQ in the germline V gene. The V and J ends lost 1 base and 5 bases, in that order; junction bases with no gene match: 3. Together with reference TRBV5-1 and TRBJ2-3, the CDR3 gives the full variable domain: KAGVTQTPRYLIKTRGQQVTLSCSPISGHRSVSWYQQTPGQGLQFLFEYFSETQRNKGNFPGRFSGRQFSNSRSEMNVSTLELGDSALYLCASSLTSGGRDTQYFGPGTRLTVL.